This T cell receptor beta chain was found in a study of cytomegalovirus exposure and HLA in healthy donors (dated by TCRdb to about 2017). About the study as a whole: An earlier analysis of fewer than 750 of the donors reported roughly 300 Gb of sequence data and 117 million unique TCR beta sequences obtained from about 180 million T cells. An early release that covered more than 550 HLA-typed donors contained about 300 gigabases of sequencing data and tens of millions of unique TCR sequences. The genetic ancestry cluster associated with self-reported Caucasian donors included about 81% of the roughly 380 genotyped donors. The study aimed to test whether cataloging public T cell receptors could reveal signatures of past pathogen exposure. The study used immunosequencing to profile the T cell repertoires of about 670 subjects and linked those repertoires to cytomegalovirus serostatus. A separate validation cohort of 100 to 150 different subjects was used in addition to the roughly 720-subject first cohort. To predict cytomegalovirus infection status, the study combined high-throughput TCR immunosequencing, statistical association of individual TCRs with disease status, and machine learning. To study patterns of TCR occurrence, a later analysis re-analyzed previously published TCR beta repertoires from 500 to 850 donors and added high-resolution HLA genotyping. Rather than using new phenotypic data, the later analysis identified candidate immune exposures from TCR beta sequences and from how often those sequences occurred across donors. An earlier analysis of fewer than 700 of the donors applied high-throughput TCR beta sequencing to assess whether each TCR beta V gene segment acted as functional or pseudogenic. Donor age, sex, ethnicity and CMV serostatus were compiled alongside the repertoire data. Genome-wide SNP genotypes for about 60% of the 666 donors were used in a later genetic analysis, which treated that subset as a discovery cohort. All discovery cohort repertoires had been generated using a single sequencing platform. Class I and class II HLA loci were covered by the typing at four-digit resolution. The number of typed donors differed by locus: about 620-640 for A, B, C, DRB1 and DQB1; 500 to 550 for DQA1; approximately 600 for DPA1; and roughly 450 for DPB1. Because of strong linkage in the cohort, four or five DR-DQ haplotypes were treated as single units for association and clustering. Among 350 to 400 genotyped donors of the cohort, an average of approximately 250,000 unique TCR beta nucleotide sequences were sequenced per donor, approximately 20% of them non-productive. The full study reports these points: Because HLA typing was unavailable for some donors at each locus, only the typed subset was used in association tests. According to a later analysis, TCR association rates differed among HLA loci, with DRB1 alleles showing the most associated TCRs and HLA-C alleles showing the fewest. Compared with the roughly 700-donor mean, donors in an Asian-associated ancestry cluster had fewer N-insertions in productive TCRs, according to a later genetic analysis. At a false discovery rate of 0.05, a later analysis linked some 17,000 TCR beta sequences to specific HLA alleles. According to a later analysis, parvovirus B19, influenza, CMV and Epstein-Barr virus appeared linked to several top co-occurrence clusters. The authors suggested that the approach could potentially be generalized to other disease states and immunological phenotypes. Assigning TCR associations to individual alleles was difficult when HLA alleles, especially DR and DQ, strongly co-occurred. For the cohort, immune exposure information was limited to CMV serostatus. According to a later analysis, most CMV-associated TCR beta chains appeared to be HLA-restricted, and the HLA associations seemed to be driven largely by CMV exposure. The study gave a list of about 170 TCR beta chains associated with cytomegalovirus. While some public TCRs were present in many individuals, most TCR sequences turned up only very rarely across donors. In a later genetic analysis, a missense DCLRE1C variant was associated with V-gene and J-gene trimming of TCR beta chains, and the association was replicated in an independent cohort. The classifier was reported to diagnose cytomegalovirus status with high specificity and sensitivity in both the original and validation cohorts. The 87-base-pair reads could not distinguish some IMGT-functional V segments, including TRBV6-2 and TRBV6-3, so those segments were excluded. The earlier analysis of 587 of the donors excluded approximately 17 rarely observed V segments, including chromosome 9 orphons, because counts were too low. A further reported finding was that TCR beta sequences accurately predicted the HLA-A and HLA-B alleles for most subjects in the first cohort. A cluster of highly shared sequence variants was judged likely to be a technical artifact of the sequencing pipeline. A later analysis found that HLA-associated TCR beta chains were more clonally expanded and had lower generation probabilities than equally common non-associated chains. In vitro tests confirmed that a few of the cytomegalovirus-associated TCR beta chains recognize cytomegalovirus antigens. In an earlier analysis of some 550 of the donors, most TCR beta V segments were observed in productive rearrangements about 90% or about 30% of the time, broadly matching IMGT annotations. Correlated functional status among segregating V segments might be attributable to linkage disequilibrium, but an unknown experimental factor could not be ruled out. Presence/absence analyses assumed roughly uniform sequencing depth across donors, an assumption that may not hold. This cohort had only TCR beta chains sequenced, and the lack of alpha or paired-chain data limited which features could be detected.

This clone was observed a few times. The antigen it recognizes is unknown. Base quality data are lacking; no much larger clone is found one base away. The library was generated by the immunoSEQ multiplex PCR assay. A mixture of 60 forward primers for TCR Vbeta segments and 13 reverse primers for TCR Jbeta segments was used in the multiplex PCR. A multiplex PCR assay on genomic DNA amplified the CDR3 region of rearranged TCR beta genes. The amplified TCR beta libraries were sequenced on the Illumina HiSeq System as 87-base-pair reads. As for the authors' bioinformatics: In a later analysis, some 80 million unique TCR beta chains were counted across the approximately 620 repertoires, and roughly 11 million of these chains were shared by at least two donors. To remove PCR and sequencing errors, raw reads were error-corrected and collapsed into unique sequences using a nearest-neighbor algorithm that merged closely related sequences. CDR3 sequences were aligned to IMGT reference sequences to assign V, D and J gene segments. Each retained sequence needed at least a six-nucleotide match to both a V gene segment and a J gene segment. A rearrangement counted as productive if the CDR3 had no stop codons and remained in frame with V and J, and every other rearrangement counted as non-productive. CDR3 was defined by IMGT convention, running from the second conserved V-encoded cysteine to the conserved J-encoded phenylalanine. In an earlier analysis of more than 550 of the donors, sequences lacking an unambiguous match to a single V gene segment were excluded. An earlier analysis of roughly 590 of the donors called V segments functional above 56.7% productive rearrangements and segregating when the between-donor standard deviation exceeded 5%. A statistical classification framework was developed to diagnose cytomegalovirus status using the catalog of TCR beta chain sequences. A later analysis assigned V and J genes by comparing TCR nucleotide sequences with IMGT/GENE-DB human TR gene sequences. The TCRdist pipeline was used in a later analysis to assign CDR3 sequences and most-parsimonious VDJ recombination scenarios. A later analysis defined each TCR beta chain by its CDR3 amino acid sequence plus V-gene family, and excluded reads lacking a unique V-gene family. To address suspected cross-contamination and a sequencing artifact, a later analysis removed over 500 highly shared, low-generation-probability nucleotide sequences. In a later analysis, a clonal expansion index was calculated for each public chain from normalized within-repertoire ranks of inferred template counts. In a later analysis, generation probabilities were computed using a VDJ recombination model fitted to out-of-frame rearrangements, and the results were checked against IGoR. In a later analysis, TCR-TCR, TCR-HLA and TCR-CMV co-occurrence was scored with hypergeometric tests, and a repertoire-size bias correction was applied to TCR pairs. False discovery rates were estimated in a later analysis by permuting HLA or CMV assignments 20 times. In a later analysis, co-occurring TCRs were grouped using DBSCAN, with TCRdist sequence similarity added in when clustering inside HLA-allele-positive subsets. For co-occurrence clustering, repertoires with fewer than 30,000 or more than 120,000 public chains were excluded, along with five repertoires with anomalous nucleotide sharing. TCRdb retrieved this table from immuneACCESS and kept in-frame rearrangements only. Not all clones are present; in checked studies, unresolved V genes account for under half, and no reason is known for the remainder. V, J and clone size reflect that table, while D and trimming were determined from the DNA. The sample yields approximately 200,000 clones; 70% to 90% were counted once. Around 2% of the sample goes to the ten largest clones.

Trimming at the junction amounts to 2 bases on V and 4 bases on J, and the germline ends lie 12 bases apart. CDR1 and CDR2 are read off the germline V gene as MNHEY and SVGAGI. The CDR3, from cysteine to phenylalanine, totals 16 residues. Only the CDR3 part of the read is kept: 48 bases, read in frame from the first base. The cohort was made up of roughly 670 healthy bone marrow donors. At the time of sampling, all cohort members were nominally healthy, though unrecorded immune exposures were likely present. The donor tested CMV seropositive and was one of the 289 seropositive cohort members. Every donor gave a peripheral blood sample, and the peripheral blood mononuclear cells from that sample were used for TCR beta sequencing. Genomic DNA extraction from the blood cell samples was performed with the Qiagen DNeasy Blood Extraction Kit.

Specimen: PBMCs. This receptor was obtained from a woman aged 18-35 years in good health and CMV-seropositive. The chain is made from TRBV6-5 and TRBJ1-6; the D segment cannot be called with confidence. This receptor has the CDR3 CASSYGETAYNSPLHF. The DNA is as follows: TGTGCCAGCAGTTACGGGGAGACCGCGTATAATTCACCCCTCCACTTT.